These T cell receptor beta chains were read from a single sample in a study of regulatory T cells in long-lasting Graves disease. A single record per CDR3 protein comes from TCRdb applying MiXCR to the multiplex PCR reads. The sample consists of under 350,000 distinct CDR3 sequences, 22% of them appearing once. This specimen consisted of peripheral blood mononuclear cells (PBMCs), obtained when the disease was refractory, from a patient treated with antithyroid drugs. These receptors were obtained from a female donor with Graves disease. CDR3s include the opening cysteine and the closing phenylalanine or tryptophan. The D gene is left open where the match is weak. Expanded clones are given a class, and other clones once, few, many or no size at all.

NA	TRBV6-5	TRBJ2-7	NA	CASSYASIDSSEQYF	TGTGCCAGCAGTTACGCTAGCATCGACTCCTCCGAGCAGTACTTC
NA	TRBV29-1	TRBJ2-5	TRBD2	CSVEKAGDSQETQYF	TGCAGCGTTGAAAAGGCGGGAGATAGCCAAGAGACCCAGTACTTC
NA	TRBV6-5	TRBJ1-1	NA	CASSYSGGGTTEAFF	TGTGCCAGCAGTTACTCGGGGGGGGGGACAACTGAAGCTTTCTTT
few	TRBV10-3	TRBJ2-2	TRBD2	CAIRGAGSTGELFF	TGTGCCATCAGAGGAGCGGGATCCACCGGGGAGCTGTTTTTT
NA	TRBV7-9	TRBJ2-2	TRBD2	CASSTRRLAGGRTGELFF	TGTGCCAGCAGCACGAGGCGGCTAGCGGGAGGGCGCACCGGGGAGCTGTTTTTT
few	TRBV27	TRBJ2-2	NA	CASSLSAGLTGELFF	TGTGCCAGCAGTTTATCGGCTGGGCTAACCGGGGAGCTGTTTTTT
many	TRBV20-1	TRBJ2-5	NA	CSARGDGGAETQYF	TGCAGTGCTAGAGGGGATGGGGGGGCAGAGACCCAGTACTTC
few	TRBV19	TRBJ1-5	TRBD1	CASSLGQGWINQPQHF	TGTGCCAGTAGTCTTGGACAGGGTTGGATCAATCAGCCCCAGCATTTT
many	TRBV7-2	TRBJ2-5	NA	CASSLALKDLDPRGETQYF	TGTGCCAGCAGCTTAGCGCTAAAGGACTTGGACCCCCGCGGCGAGACCCAGTACTTC
NA	TRBV7-2	TRBJ2-7	TRBD2	CASSPSTPGLAGGPFYEQYF	TGTGCCAGCAGTCCCTCGACCCCAGGACTAGCGGGAGGGCCTTTCTACGAGCAGTACTTC
few	TRBV3-2	TRBJ2-4	NA	CASSPKPASGTLAKNIQYF	TGTGCCAGCAGCCCAAAACCGGCTAGCGGAACTCTAGCCAAAAACATTCAGTACTTC
NA	TRBV4-3	TRBJ2-3	TRBD2	CASSQERLAGESDTQYF	TGCGCCAGCAGCCAAGAGCGCCTAGCGGGAGAATCAGATACGCAGTATTTT